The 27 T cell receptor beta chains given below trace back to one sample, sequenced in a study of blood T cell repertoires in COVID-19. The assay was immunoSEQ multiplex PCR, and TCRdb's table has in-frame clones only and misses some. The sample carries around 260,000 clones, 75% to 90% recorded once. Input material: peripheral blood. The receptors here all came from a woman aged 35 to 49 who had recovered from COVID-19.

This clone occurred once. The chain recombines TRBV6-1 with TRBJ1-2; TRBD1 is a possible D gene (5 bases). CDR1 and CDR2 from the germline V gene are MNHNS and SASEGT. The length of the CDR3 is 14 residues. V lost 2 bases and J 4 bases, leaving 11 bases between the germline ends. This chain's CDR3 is CASSEFSTGYGYTF. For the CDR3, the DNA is TGTGCCAGCAGTGAATTTTCTACAGGCTATGGCTACACCTTC.

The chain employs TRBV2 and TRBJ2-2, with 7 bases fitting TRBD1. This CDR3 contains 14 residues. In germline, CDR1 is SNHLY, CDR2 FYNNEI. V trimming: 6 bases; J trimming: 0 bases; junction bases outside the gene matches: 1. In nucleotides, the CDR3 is TGTGCCAGCAGGGGGACAGCGAACACCGGGGAGCTGTTTTTT. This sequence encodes CASRGTANTGELFF.

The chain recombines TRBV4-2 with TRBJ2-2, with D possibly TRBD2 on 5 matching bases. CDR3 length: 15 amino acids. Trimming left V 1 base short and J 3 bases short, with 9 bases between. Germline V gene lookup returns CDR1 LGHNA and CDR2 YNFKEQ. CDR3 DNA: TGTGCCAGCAGCCAAGGGGAGACTCACACCGGGGAGCTGTTTTTT. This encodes CASSQGETHTGELFF.

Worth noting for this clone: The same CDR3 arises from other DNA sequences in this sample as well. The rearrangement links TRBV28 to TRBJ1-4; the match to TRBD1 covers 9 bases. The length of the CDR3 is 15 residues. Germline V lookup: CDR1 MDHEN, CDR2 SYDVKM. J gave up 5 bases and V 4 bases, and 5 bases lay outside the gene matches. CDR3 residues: CASSSPQGANEKLFF. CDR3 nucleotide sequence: TGTGCCAGCAGTTCCCCACAGGGGGCCAATGAAAAACTGTTTTTT.

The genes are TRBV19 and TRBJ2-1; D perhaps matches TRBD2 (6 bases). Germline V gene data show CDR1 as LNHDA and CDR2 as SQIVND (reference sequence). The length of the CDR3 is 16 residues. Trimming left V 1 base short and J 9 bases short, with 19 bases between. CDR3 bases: TGTGCCAGTAGTATAGGGAGGGCCATTTTGGGTGGTGAGCAGTTCTTC. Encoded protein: CASSIGRAILGGEQFF.

The CDR3 bases are TGTGCCAGCAGTGAAATTTTAGATGTTGGCAATGAGCAGTTCTTC. Translating gives CASSEILDVGNEQFF. The rearrangement uses TRBV25-1 and TRBJ2-1, with D unclear. The germline V gene has CDR1 MGHDK and CDR2 SYGVNS. This CDR3 has 15 residues. V lost 2 bases, J lost 6 bases, and 14 bases lay in between.

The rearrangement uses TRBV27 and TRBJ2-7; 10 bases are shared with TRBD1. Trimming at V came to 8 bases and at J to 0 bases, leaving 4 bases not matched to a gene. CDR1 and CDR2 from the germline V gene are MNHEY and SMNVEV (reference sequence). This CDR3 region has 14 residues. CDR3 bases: TGTGCCAGCGGCTGGACAGGGGGCTCCTACGAGCAGTACTTC. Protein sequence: CASGWTGGSYEQYF.

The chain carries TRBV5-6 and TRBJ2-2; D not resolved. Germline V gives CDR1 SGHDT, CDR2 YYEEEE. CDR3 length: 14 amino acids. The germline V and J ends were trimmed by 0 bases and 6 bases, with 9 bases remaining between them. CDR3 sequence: CASSLALSPGELFF. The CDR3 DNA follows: TGTGCCAGCAGCTTGGCCTTATCTCCCGGGGAGCTGTTTTTT.

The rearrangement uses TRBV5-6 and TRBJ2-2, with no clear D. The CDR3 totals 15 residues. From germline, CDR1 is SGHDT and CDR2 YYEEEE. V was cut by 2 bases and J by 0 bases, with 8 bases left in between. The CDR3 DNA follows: TGTGCCAGCAGCTTAGTACAGTCGAACACCGGGGAGCTGTTTTTT. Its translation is CASSLVQSNTGELFF.

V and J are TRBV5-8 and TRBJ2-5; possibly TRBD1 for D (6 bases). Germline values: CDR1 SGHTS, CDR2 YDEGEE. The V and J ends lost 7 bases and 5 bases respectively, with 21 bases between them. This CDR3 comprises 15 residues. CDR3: CASQDPRQVAETQYF. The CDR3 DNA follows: TGTGCCAGCCAGGACCCCAGACAGGTTGCGGAGACCCAGTACTTC.

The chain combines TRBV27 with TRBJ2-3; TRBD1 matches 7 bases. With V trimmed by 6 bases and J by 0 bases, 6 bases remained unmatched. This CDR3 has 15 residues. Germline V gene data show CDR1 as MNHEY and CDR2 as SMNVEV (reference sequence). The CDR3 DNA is TGTGCCAGCAGCCCCCGGACAGGTAGCACAGATACGCAGTATTTT. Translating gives CASSPRTGSTDTQYF.

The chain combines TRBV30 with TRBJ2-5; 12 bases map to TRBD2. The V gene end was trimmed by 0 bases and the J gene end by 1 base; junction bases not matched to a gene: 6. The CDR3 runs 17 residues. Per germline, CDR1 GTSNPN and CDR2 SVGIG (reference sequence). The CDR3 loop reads CAWSVRRTSGIQETQYF. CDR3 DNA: TGTGCCTGGAGTGTGCGTAGGACTAGCGGGATCCAAGAGACCCAGTACTTC.

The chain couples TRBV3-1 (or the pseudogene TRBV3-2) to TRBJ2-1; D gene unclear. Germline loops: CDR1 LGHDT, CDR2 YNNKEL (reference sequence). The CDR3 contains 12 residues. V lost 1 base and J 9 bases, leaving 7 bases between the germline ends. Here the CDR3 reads CASSQVTREQFF. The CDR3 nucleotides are TGTGCCAGCAGCCAAGTTACTCGTGAGCAGTTCTTC.

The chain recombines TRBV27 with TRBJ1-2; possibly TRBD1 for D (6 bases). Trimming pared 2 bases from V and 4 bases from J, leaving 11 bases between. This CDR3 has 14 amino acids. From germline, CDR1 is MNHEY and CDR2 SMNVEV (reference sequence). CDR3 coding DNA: TGTGCCAGCAGTTTAGCGGGGGCCGTCTATGGCTACACCTTC. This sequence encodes CASSLAGAVYGYTF.

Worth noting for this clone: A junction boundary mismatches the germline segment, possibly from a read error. CDR3 loop: CASSPGSLGAANF. The CDR3 DNA reads TGCGCCAGCAGCCCGGGGAGTTTGGGGGCTGCAAACTTC. J is TRBJ2-7 and V is TRBV5-1; a weak D match, TRBD1 (6 bases). Looked up from germline, CDR1 is SGHRS and CDR2 is YFSETQ. The CDR3 covers 13 residues.

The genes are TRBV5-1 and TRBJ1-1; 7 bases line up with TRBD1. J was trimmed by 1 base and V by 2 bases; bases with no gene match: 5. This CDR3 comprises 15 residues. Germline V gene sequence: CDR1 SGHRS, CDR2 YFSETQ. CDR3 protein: CASSLQGPGNTEAFF. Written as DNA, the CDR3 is TGCGCCAGCAGCTTACAGGGGCCCGGGAACACTGAAGCTTTCTTT.

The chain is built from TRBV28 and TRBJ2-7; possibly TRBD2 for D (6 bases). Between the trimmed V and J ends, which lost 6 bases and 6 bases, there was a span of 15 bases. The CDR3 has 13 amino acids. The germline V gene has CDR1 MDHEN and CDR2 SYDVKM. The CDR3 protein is CASRPTSPAEQYF. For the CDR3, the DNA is TGTGCCAGCAGACCTACTAGCCCCGCCGAGCAGTACTTC. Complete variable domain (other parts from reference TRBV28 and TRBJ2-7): DVKVTQSSRYLVKRTGEKVFLECVQDMDHENMFWYRQDPGLGLRLIYFSYDVKMKEKGDIPEGYSVSREKKERFSLILESASTNQTSMYLCASRPTSPAEQYFGPGTRLTVT.

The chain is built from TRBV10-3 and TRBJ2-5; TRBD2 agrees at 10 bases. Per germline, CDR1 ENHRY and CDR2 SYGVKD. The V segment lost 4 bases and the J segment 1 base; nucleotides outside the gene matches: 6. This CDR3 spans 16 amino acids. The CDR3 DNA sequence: TGTGCCATCAGTGGAGGACTAGCGGAAAGCCAAGAGACCCAGTACTTC. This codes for CAISGGLAESQETQYF.

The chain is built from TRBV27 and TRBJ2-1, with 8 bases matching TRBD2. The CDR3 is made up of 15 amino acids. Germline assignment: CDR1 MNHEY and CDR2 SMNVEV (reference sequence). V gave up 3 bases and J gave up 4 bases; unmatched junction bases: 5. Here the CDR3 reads CASSFSGMEYNEQFF. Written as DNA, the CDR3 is TGTGCCAGCAGTTTTAGCGGGATGGAATACAATGAGCAGTTCTTC.

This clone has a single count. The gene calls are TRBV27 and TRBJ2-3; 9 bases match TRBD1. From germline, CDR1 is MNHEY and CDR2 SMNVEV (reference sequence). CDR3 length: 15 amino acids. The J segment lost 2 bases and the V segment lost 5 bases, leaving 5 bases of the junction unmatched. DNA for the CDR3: TGTGCCAGCAGTAAGGGACAGGGCTTCACAGATACGCAGTATTTT. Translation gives CASSKGQGFTDTQYF.

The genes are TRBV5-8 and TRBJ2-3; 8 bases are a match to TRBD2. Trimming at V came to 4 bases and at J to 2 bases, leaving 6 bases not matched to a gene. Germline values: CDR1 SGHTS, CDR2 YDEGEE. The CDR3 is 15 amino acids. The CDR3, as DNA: TGTGCCAGCAGCCTACCGGGACTAGTCACAGATACGCAGTATTTT. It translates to CASSLPGLVTDTQYF.

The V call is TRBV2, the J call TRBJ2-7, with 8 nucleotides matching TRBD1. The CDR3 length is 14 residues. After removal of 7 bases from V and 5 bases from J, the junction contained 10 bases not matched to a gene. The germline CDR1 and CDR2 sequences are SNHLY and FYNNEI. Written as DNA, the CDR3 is TGTGCCAGCAATGTGAGGACAGGGTCTAACGAGCAGTACTTC. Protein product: CASNVRTGSNEQYF.

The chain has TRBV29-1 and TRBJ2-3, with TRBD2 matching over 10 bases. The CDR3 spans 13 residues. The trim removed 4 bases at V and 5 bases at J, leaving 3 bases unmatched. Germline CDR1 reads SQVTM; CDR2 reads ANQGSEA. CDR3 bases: TGCAGCGTTGTTAGCGGGAGGAAAGATACGCAGTATTTT. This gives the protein CSVVSGRKDTQYF.

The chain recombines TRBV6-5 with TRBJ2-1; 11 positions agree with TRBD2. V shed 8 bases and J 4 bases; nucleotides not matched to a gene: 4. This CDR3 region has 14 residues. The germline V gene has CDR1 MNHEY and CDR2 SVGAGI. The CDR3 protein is CASPGLADYNEQFF. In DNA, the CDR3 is TGTGCCAGCCCGGGACTAGCGGATTACAATGAGCAGTTCTTC.

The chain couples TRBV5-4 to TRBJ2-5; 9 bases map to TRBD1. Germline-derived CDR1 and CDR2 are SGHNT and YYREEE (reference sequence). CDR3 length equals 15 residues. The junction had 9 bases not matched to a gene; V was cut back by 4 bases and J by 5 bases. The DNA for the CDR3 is TGTGCCAGCAGCAGAACACAGGGGGCGGGTGAGACCCAGTACTTC. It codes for CASSRTQGAGETQYF.

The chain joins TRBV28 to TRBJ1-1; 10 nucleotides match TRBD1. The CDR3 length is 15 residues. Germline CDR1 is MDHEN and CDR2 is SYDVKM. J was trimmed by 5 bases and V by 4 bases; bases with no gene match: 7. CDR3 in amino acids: CASSSETGGYTEAFF. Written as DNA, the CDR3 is TGTGCCAGCAGTTCCGAGACAGGGGGCTATACTGAAGCTTTCTTT.

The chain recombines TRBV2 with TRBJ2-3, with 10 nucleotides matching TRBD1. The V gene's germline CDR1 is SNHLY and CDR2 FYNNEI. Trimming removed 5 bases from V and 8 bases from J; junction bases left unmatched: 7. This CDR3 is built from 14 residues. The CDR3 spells CASSTTGGWVTQYF. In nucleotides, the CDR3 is TGTGCCAGCAGTACGACAGGGGGCTGGGTTACGCAGTATTTT.